The 5 T cell receptor beta chains below were found in one sample sequenced in a study of neoadjuvant nivolumab and ipilimumab in lung cancer. TCRdb keeps only in-frame clones here, not all; method: immunoSEQ multiplex PCR. The sample includes approximately 31,000 clones, 92% of them seen just once. The starting material was peripheral blood, obtained after neoadjuvant nivolumab, alone or with ipilimumab, at or shortly before surgery. The receptors originated from an adult with non-small cell lung cancer.

This rearrangement joins TRBV7-9 to TRBJ2-7, with a possible D match to TRBD1 (6 bases). Germline V CDR1 and CDR2: SEHNR, FQNEAQ (reference sequence). The CDR3 sequence is 13 residues long. V was shortened by 4 bases and J by 3 bases, with 10 bases between the two germline ends. CDR3 DNA sequence: TGTGCCAGCAGCTCTACAGGGTACTACGAGCAGTACTTC. It encodes CASSSTGYYEQYF.

The chain couples TRBV13 to TRBJ2-2; D gene uncertain. Between the trimmed V and J ends, which lost 2 bases and 8 bases, there was a span of 9 bases. The length of the CDR3 is 13 residues. Germline V lookup: CDR1 PRHDT, CDR2 FYEKMQ (reference sequence). This CDR3 reads CASSLLGLGELFF. The CDR3 DNA sequence: TGTGCCAGCAGCTTACTGGGATTGGGGGAGCTGTTTTTT.

This chain joins TRBV7-9 and TRBJ2-1; D is undetermined. The CDR3 covers 13 residues. V lost 3 bases and J 5 bases, leaving 8 bases between the germline ends. The germline V gene has CDR1 SEHNR and CDR2 FQNEAQ (reference sequence). The CDR3 DNA is TGTGCCAGCAGCTTTGAATTAAACAATGAGCAGTTCTTC. Protein product: CASSFELNNEQFF. The full variable domain, with the rest looked up from reference TRBV7-9 and TRBJ2-1, is DTGVSQNPRHKITKRGQNVTFRCDPISEHNRLYWYRQTLGQGPEFLTYFQNEAQLEKSRLLSDRFSAERPKGSFSTLEIQRTEQGDSAMYLCASSFELNNEQFFGPGTRLTVL.

This sequence joins TRBV4-1 and TRBJ2-4, with D perhaps being TRBD1 or TRBD2 (5 bases each). The CDR3 has 15 residues. The V gene's germline CDR1 is MGHRA and CDR2 YSYEKL. V lost 0 bases and J 6 bases, leaving 12 bases between the germline ends. The CDR3 coding sequence is TGCGCCAGCAGCCAAGATAGCCGGGGCTCAAACATTCAGTACTTC. This gives the protein CASSQDSRGSNIQYF.

The V gene is TRBV9, the J gene TRBJ1-3; D not resolved. V was clipped by 0 bases and J by 4 bases, with 8 bases between them. Germline assignment: CDR1 SGDLS and CDR2 YYNGEE. This CDR3 is built from 14 residues. CDR3 residues: CASSVGGIGNTIYF. The CDR3 coding sequence is TGTGCCAGCAGCGTAGGGGGTATCGGAAACACCATATATTTT.